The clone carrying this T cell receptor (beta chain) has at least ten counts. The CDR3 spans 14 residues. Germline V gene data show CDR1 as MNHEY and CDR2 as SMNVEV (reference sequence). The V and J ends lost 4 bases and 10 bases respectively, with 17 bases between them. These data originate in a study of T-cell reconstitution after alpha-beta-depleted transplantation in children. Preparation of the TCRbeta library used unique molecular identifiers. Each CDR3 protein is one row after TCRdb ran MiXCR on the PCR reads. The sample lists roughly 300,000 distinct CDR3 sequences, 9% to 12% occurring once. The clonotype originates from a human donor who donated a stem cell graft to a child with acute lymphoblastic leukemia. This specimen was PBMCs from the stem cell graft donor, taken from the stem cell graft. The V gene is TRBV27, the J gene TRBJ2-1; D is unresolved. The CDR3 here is CASSSLSGSREQFF. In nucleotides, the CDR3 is TGTGCCAGCAGTTCCCTCTCTGGTTCGCGAGAGCAGTTCTTC.